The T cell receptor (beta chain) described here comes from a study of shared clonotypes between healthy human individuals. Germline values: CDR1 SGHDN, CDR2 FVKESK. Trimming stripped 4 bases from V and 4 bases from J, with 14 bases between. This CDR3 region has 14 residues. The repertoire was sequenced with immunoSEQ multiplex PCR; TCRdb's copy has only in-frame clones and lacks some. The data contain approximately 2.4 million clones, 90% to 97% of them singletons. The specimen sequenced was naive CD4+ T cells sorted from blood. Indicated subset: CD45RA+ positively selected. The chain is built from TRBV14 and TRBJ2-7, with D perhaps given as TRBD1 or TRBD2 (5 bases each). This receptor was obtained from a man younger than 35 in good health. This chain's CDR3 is CASSRGGLNYEQYF. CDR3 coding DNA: TGTGCCAGCAGCCGTGGGGGATTAAATTACGAGCAGTACTTC.